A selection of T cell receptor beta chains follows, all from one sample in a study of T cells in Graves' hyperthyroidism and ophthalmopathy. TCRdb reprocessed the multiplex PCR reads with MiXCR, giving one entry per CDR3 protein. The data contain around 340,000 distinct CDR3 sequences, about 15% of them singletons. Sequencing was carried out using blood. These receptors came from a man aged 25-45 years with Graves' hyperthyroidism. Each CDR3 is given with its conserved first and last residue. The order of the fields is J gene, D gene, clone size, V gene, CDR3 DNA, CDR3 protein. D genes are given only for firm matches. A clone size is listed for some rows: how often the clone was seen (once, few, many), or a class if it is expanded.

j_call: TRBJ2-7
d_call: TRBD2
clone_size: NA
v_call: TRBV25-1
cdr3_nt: TGTGCCAGCAGTGTCGCGGGAGGGGGCGAGCAGTACTTC
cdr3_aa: CASSVAGGGEQYF

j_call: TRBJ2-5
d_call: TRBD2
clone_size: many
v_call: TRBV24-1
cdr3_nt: TGTGCCACCCGGGAAGCGGGAGATAAAGAGACCCAGTACTTC
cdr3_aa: CATREAGDKETQYF

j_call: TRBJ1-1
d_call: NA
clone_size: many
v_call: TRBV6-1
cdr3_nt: TGTGCCAGCAGCGCCTACGAGGGCACTGAAGCTTTCTTT
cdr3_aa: CASSAYEGTEAFF

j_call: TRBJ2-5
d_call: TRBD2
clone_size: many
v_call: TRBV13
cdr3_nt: TGTGCCAGCAGCTCCGTAGCGGGAGAGGAGACCCAGTACTTC
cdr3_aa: CASSSVAGEETQYF

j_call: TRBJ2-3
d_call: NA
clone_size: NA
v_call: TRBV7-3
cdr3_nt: TGTGCCAGCAGCTTACCCGGACGGGGATGGCCCACAGATACGCAGTATTTT
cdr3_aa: CASSLPGRGWPTDTQYF

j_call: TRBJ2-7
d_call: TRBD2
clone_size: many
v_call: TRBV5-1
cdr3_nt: TGCGCCAGCAGCTCCCGGGACTATTACTACGAGCAGTACTTC
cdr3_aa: CASSSRDYYYEQYF

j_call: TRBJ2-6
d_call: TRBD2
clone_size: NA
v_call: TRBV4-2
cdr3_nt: TGTGCCAGCAGCCAAGCAACTAGCGGGAGCTTTGGGGCCAACGTCCTGACTTTC
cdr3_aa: CASSQATSGSFGANVLTF

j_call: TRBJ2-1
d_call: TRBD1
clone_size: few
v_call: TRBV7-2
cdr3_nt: TGTGCCAGCAGCTTATGGGACAGCCTCAATGAGCAGTTCTTC
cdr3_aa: CASSLWDSLNEQFF

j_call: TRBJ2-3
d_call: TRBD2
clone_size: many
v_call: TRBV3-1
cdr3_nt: TGTGCCAGCAGCCCCCTAGCGGGCCCGAGCACAGATACGCAGTATTTT
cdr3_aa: CASSPLAGPSTDTQYF

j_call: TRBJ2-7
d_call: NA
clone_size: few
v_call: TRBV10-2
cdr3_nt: TGCGCCAGCAGTGATGGGGTAAACGAGCAGTACTTC
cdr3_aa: CASSDGVNEQYF

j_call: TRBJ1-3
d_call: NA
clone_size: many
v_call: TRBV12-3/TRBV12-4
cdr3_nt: TGTGCCAGCAGCGACCTATACAGTGGGGGAAACACCATATATTTT
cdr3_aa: CASSDLYSGGNTIYF

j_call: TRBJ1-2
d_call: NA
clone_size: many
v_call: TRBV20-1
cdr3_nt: TGCAGTGTTTCCCCATACCTTGACAGGAGCTATGGCTACACCTTC
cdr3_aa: CSVSPYLDRSYGYTF

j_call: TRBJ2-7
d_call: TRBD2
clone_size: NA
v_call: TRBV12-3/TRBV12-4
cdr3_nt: TGTGCCAGCAAGGCTAGCGGGAGAGGCTACGAGCAGTACTTC
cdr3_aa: CASKASGRGYEQYF

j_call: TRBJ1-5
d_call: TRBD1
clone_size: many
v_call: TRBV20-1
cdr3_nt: TGCAGTGCTAGGACGGGACAGGGGGGGAATCAGCCCCAGCATTTT
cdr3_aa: CSARTGQGGNQPQHF

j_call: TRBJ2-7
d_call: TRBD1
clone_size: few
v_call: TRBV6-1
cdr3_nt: TGTGCCAGCAGTGCAACTCGGACAGGCCACGAGCAGTACTTC
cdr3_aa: CASSATRTGHEQYF

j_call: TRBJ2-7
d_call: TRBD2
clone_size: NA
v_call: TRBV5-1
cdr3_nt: TGCGCCAGCAGCCCGGGAGGAGGGTTCTACGAGCAGTACTTC
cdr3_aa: CASSPGGGFYEQYF

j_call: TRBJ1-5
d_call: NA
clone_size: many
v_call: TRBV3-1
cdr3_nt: TGTGCCAGCAGCCAAGAGGGTTCACAGCCCCAGCATTTT
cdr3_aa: CASSQEGSQPQHF

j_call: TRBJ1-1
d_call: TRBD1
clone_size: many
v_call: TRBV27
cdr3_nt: TGTGCCAGCAGTCCGGGACAGGGTGGGAGAACTGAAGCTTTCTTT
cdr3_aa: CASSPGQGGRTEAFF

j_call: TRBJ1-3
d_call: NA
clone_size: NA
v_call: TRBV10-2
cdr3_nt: TGCGCCAGCACCGCAGGGACGGACGGAAACACCATATCTTTT
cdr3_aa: CASTAGTDGNTISF

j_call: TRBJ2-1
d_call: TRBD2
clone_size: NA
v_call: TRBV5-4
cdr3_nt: TGTGCCAGCAGCACCGGGACTAGCGGAGGGTACAATGAGCAGTTCTTC
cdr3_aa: CASSTGTSGGYNEQFF

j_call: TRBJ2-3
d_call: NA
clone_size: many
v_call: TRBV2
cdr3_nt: TGTGCCAGCAGCCTCACTTCTAGAGATACGCAGTATTTT
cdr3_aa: CASSLTSRDTQYF

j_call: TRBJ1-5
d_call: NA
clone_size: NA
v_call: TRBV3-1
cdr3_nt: TGTGCCAGCAGCCTCCAAGGGGGTTCTCAGCCCCAGCATTTT
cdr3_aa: CASSLQGGSQPQHF

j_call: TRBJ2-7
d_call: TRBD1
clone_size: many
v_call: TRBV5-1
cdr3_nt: TGCGCCAGCAGTCAGCTCGGGACAGGGGGCTCCTACGAGCAGTACTTC
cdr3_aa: CASSQLGTGGSYEQYF

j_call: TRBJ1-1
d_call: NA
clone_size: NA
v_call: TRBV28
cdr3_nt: TGTGCCAGCAGTCCGTCCGAGGGGTGGAACACTGAAGCTTTCTTT
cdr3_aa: CASSPSEGWNTEAFF

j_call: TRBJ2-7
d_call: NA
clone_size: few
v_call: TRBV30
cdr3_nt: TGTGCCTGGAAGAGCGCCTCCTACGAGCAGTACTTC
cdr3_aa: CAWKSASYEQYF

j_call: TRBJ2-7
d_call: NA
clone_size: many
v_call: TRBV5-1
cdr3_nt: TGCGCCAGCAGCTTTTCTAGTCTGGCTGCCTACGAGCAGTACTTC
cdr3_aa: CASSFSSLAAYEQYF